Listed below are T cell receptor beta chains from one sample, sequenced in a study of blood T cell repertoires in COVID-19. The repertoire was sequenced with immunoSEQ multiplex PCR; TCRdb's copy has only in-frame clones and lacks some. The table has 200,000 to 300,000 clones, approximately 88% seen once. Sequenced material: PBMCs or T cells enriched from blood (not recorded which). Receptors were obtained from a woman aged 40-49 years who had been exposed to COVID-19. Each CDR3 is given with its conserved first and last residue. D genes are given only for firm matches. Where a row states a size, it is once, few, many or the class of an expanded clone; other rows omit it.

v_call	d_call	clone_size	j_call	cdr3_nt	cdr3_aa
TRBV9	.	.	TRBJ1-1	TGTGCCAGCAGCACTTTTGGTCGGGGTGAAGCTTTCTTT	CASSTFGRGEAFF
TRBV6-4	.	.	TRBJ2-3	TGTGCCAGCAGTGTCGGGAACACAGATACGCAGTATTTT	CASSVGNTDTQYF
TRBV5-4	TRBD1	.	TRBJ1-1	TGTGCCAGCAGCGGGGACAGTCTCATGAACACTGAAGCTTTCTTT	CASSGDSLMNTEAFF
TRBV10-3	TRBD1	.	TRBJ2-7	TGTGCCATCAGTGAGGCAGAGGGACAGGCTAGCTCCTACGAGCAGTACTTC	CAISEAEGQASSYEQYF
TRBV9	TRBD1	.	TRBJ1-3	TGTGCCAGCAGCGTAGCCCCGAGACAGGGGGCCTCTGGAAACACCATATATTTT	CASSVAPRQGASGNTIYF
TRBV5-1	TRBD1	once	TRBJ1-1	TGTGCCAGCAGCTCAGGACAGGGGCGGATGAACACTGAAGCTTTCTTT	CASSSGQGRMNTEAFF
TRBV7-8	TRBD1	.	TRBJ1-2	TGTGCCAGCAGCTTAACAGGGGGCGGTATCTATGGCTACACCTTC	CASSLTGGGIYGYTF
TRBV14	.	.	TRBJ1-1	TGTGCCAGCAGCCATCGGCGTGAGGACACTGAAGCTTTCTTT	CASSHRREDTEAFF
TRBV7-7	TRBD1	.	TRBJ2-7	TGTGCCAGCAGCCAAGGACAGGGGTCTTACGAGCAGTACTTC	CASSQGQGSYEQYF
TRBV30	.	.	TRBJ2-1	TGTGCCTGGGATGGGCAGTTAACGAATGAGCAGTTCTTC	CAWDGQLTNEQFF
TRBV3-1/TRBV3-2	.	.	TRBJ2-7	TGTGCCAGCAGCCAAGAGGGGCTCTACGAGCAGTACTTC	CASSQEGLYEQYF
TRBV5-8	TRBD2	.	TRBJ2-1	TGTGCCAGCAGCTTCGCGGGAGTTGGCAATGAGCAGTTCTTC	CASSFAGVGNEQFF
TRBV7-9	TRBD2	.	TRBJ2-3	TGTGCCAGCAGCTCAACCGGCGGGGGGAGCACAGATACGCAGTATTTT	CASSSTGGGSTDTQYF
TRBV3-1/TRBV3-2	TRBD1	.	TRBJ1-1	TGTGCCAGCAGCCAAGAGGCGACAGGGGAAGCTTTCTTT	CASSQEATGEAFF
TRBV3-1/TRBV3-2	TRBD1	.	TRBJ1-6	TGTGCCAGCAGCCAATGGACAGGGGGTTTATCACCCCTCCACTTT	CASSQWTGGLSPLHF
TRBV9	TRBD1	.	TRBJ2-2	TGTGCCAGCAGCCTCACCGGGACAGAAAACACCGGGGAGCTGTTTTTT	CASSLTGTENTGELFF
TRBV18	TRBD2	.	TRBJ2-7	TGTGCCAGCTCACTGGGACTAGTGTACGAGCAGTACTTC	CASSLGLVYEQYF
TRBV27	.	.	TRBJ1-2	TGTGCCAGCAGGAGTGTTGACTATGGCTACACCTTC	CASRSVDYGYTF
TRBV6-5	.	.	TRBJ2-1	TGTGCCAGCAGGGCGGGGCAGAGCTCCTACAATGAGCAGTTCTTC	CASRAGQSSYNEQFF
TRBV14	TRBD2	.	TRBJ2-7	TGTGCCAGCAGCCGCGCCGGGACTAGGGTTTACGAGCAGTACTTC	CASSRAGTRVYEQYF
TRBV5-1	TRBD1	.	TRBJ1-6	TGCGCCAGCAGCCAACAAGGACAGGGGGGATCACCCCTCCACTTT	CASSQQGQGGSPLHF
TRBV6-2/TRBV6-3	.	.	TRBJ2-3	TGTGCCAGCAGCCCCTTAAACACAGATACGCAGTATTTT	CASSPLNTDTQYF
TRBV5-1	.	.	TRBJ2-2	TGCGCCAGCAGCCACCCGTGGCTGCTCGCGAACACCGGGGAGCTGTTTTTT	CASSHPWLLANTGELFF
TRBV19	.	.	TRBJ1-1	TGTGCCAGTAGTCTGAGGAACACTGAAGCTTTCTTT	CASSLRNTEAFF
TRBV5-8	.	.	TRBJ1-5	TGTGCCAGCAGCTGGGGCCTGGGAAGGGATCAGCCCCAGCATTTT	CASSWGLGRDQPQHF
TRBV27	.	once	TRBJ2-7	TGTGCCAGCAGTTTCAGGGGTCAAAGCGAGCAGTACTTC	CASSFRGQSEQYF
TRBV5-1	TRBD2	.	TRBJ2-1	TGCGCCAGCAGCCTTGGGACTAGCGGGTTAGTCGATGAGCAGTTCTTC	CASSLGTSGLVDEQFF
TRBV5-8	TRBD2	.	TRBJ2-7	TGTGCCAGCAGCGTTCGGGACTATCGCTACGAGCAGTACTTC	CASSVRDYRYEQYF
TRBV6-5	TRBD1	.	TRBJ1-2	TGTGCCAGCAGCGTCACAGGGGGCCGCAATGGCTACACCTTC	CASSVTGGRNGYTF
TRBV18	.	once	TRBJ2-5	TGTGCCAGCTCACCTTCGAGTAGGGGGGAGACCCAGTACTTC	CASSPSSRGETQYF
TRBV19	.	.	TRBJ1-2	TGTGCCAGTTATTCAGTCGGCTACACCTTC	CASYSVGYTF
TRBV9	.	.	TRBJ1-6	TGTGCCAGCAGCGTAGTCAGAAATGGGGGGGCCCTCCACTTT	CASSVVRNGGALHF
TRBV9	.	few	TRBJ1-2	TGTGCCAGCAGCGTACACAGGGCTGGCTACACCTTC	CASSVHRAGYTF
TRBV2	TRBD1	.	TRBJ2-2	TGTGCCAGCAGTGGGCGGACAGGGGTCACCGGGGAGCTGTTTTTT	CASSGRTGVTGELFF
TRBV19	TRBD2	.	TRBJ2-1	TGTGCCAGTAGTATTTTCCTCGGGGGGGGACTTTACAATGAGCAGTTCTTC	CASSIFLGGGLYNEQFF
TRBV19	TRBD1	.	TRBJ1-2	TGTGCCAGTTCCCCCGGGACAGGGGGCTCGGAGGGCTACACCTTC	CASSPGTGGSEGYTF
TRBV24-1	.	.	TRBJ2-2	TGTGCCACCACCGGCCGGGTCACCGGGGAGCTGTTTTTT	CATTGRVTGELFF
TRBV28	.	.	TRBJ1-2	TGTGCCAGCAGTGGGGCGAATAACTATGGCTACACCTTC	CASSGANNYGYTF
TRBV5-6	.	.	TRBJ2-5	TGTGCCAGCAAGCCTACAGGTCGATTAGAAGAGACCCAGTACTTC	CASKPTGRLEETQYF
TRBV24-1	TRBD1	.	TRBJ1-2	TGTGCCACCAGTGATACGGGACAGAGTAACTATGGCTACACCTTC	CATSDTGQSNYGYTF
TRBV5-1	TRBD1	once	TRBJ2-7	TGCGCCAGCAGCTTCAGGACAGGGGCCCCAAACCACTCCTACGAGCAGTACTTC	CASSFRTGAPNHSYEQYF